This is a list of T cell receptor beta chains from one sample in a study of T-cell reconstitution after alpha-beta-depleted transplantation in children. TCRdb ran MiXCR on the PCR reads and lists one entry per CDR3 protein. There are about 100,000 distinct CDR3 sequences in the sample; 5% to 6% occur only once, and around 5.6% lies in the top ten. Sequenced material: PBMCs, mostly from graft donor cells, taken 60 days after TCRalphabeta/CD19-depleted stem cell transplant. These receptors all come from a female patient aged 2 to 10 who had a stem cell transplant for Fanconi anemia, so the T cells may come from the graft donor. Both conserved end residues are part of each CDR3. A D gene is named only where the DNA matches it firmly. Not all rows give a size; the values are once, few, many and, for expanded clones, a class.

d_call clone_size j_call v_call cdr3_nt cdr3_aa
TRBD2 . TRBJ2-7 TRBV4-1 TGCGCCAGCAGCGTTAGTCTAGCGGGAGTCTCCTACGAGCAGTACTTC CASSVSLAGVSYEQYF
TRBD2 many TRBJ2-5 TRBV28 TGTGCCAGCAGTGGACCCGGGACTAGCGGGGGGACCGGCGAAGAGACCCAGTACTTC CASSGPGTSGGTGEETQYF
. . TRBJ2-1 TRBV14 TGTGCCAGCAGCCAGCTTGGGGGGGCCGGTTACAATGAGCAGTTCTTC CASSQLGGAGYNEQFF
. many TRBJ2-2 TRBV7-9 TGTGCCAGCAGCTTAGACAGGGCGAACACCGGGGAGCTGTTTTTT CASSLDRANTGELFF
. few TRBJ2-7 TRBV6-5 TGTGCCAGCAACCCACCCGGGTACGAGCAGTACTTC CASNPPGYEQYF
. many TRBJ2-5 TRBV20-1 TGCAGTGCTAGAGGAGCTTGGATCACCCAGTACTTC CSARGAWITQYF
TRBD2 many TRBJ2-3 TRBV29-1 TGCAGCGTTATCCAGGCCCGACTAGCCGCTAGCACAGATACGCAGTATTTT CSVIQARLAASTDTQYF
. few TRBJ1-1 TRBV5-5 TGTGCCAGCAGCTTGAGAAGCTCTGAAGCTTTCTTT CASSLRSSEAFF
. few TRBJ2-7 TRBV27 TGTGCCAGCAGCCCCAGGGGATCCTACGAGCAGTACTTC CASSPRGSYEQYF
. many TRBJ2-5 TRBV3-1 TGTGCCAGCAGCCAAGATCGGCGGGAAGAGACCCAGTACTTC CASSQDRREETQYF
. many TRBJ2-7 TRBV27 TGTGCCAGCAGTTTATCGGCAGCCAGGGTTCGATACGAGCAGTACTTC CASSLSAARVRYEQYF
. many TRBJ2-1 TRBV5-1 TGCGCCAGCAGCTTGGGTGGCGATTTATTTCTAAGCTCCTACAATGAGCAGTTCTTC CASSLGGDLFLSSYNEQFF
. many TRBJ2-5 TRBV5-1 TGCGCCAGCCCCCTCCTTAGGACACATCAAGAGACCCAGTACTTC CASPLLRTHQETQYF
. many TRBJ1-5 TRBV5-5 TGTGCCAGCAGCTTTTTCGGAGGGGGGGATCAGCCCCAGCATTTT CASSFFGGGDQPQHF
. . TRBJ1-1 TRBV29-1 TGCAGCGTTGACTTGGGGGCGATGAACACTGAAGCTTTCTTT CSVDLGAMNTEAFF
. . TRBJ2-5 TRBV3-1 TGTGCCAGCAGCCACAAGAGGGGCCAAGAGACCCAGTACTTC CASSHKRGQETQYF
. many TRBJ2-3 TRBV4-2 TGTGCCAGCAGCCAAGATAGGGGGGGGCCAAGCACAGATACGCAGTATTTT CASSQDRGGPSTDTQYF
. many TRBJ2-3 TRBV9 TGTGCCCGCAAAATCGGTCTTTCGACAGATACGCAGTATTTT CARKIGLSTDTQYF
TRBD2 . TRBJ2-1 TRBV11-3 TGTGCCAGCAGCCAACGACTAGCGGGGGGGTCCGAGCAGTTCTTC CASSQRLAGGSEQFF
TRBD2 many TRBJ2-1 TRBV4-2 TGTGCCAGCAGCCGTAAGCTTCTAGCGGAGTCCTACAATGAGCAGTTCTTC CASSRKLLAESYNEQFF
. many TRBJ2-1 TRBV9 TGTGCCAGCAGCTCCCGGCCAGACAATGAGCAGTTCTTC CASSSRPDNEQFF
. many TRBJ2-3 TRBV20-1 TGCAGTGCTAGGGGCCTAGGGGACACAGATACGCAGTATTTT CSARGLGDTDTQYF
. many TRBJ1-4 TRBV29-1 TGCAGCATCGGGACCTTTGGTGAAAAACTGTTTTTT CSIGTFGEKLFF
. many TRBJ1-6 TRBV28 TGTGCCAGCAGATCCTACCCTATGGGGGGACCCCTTAATTCACCCCTCCACTTT CASRSYPMGGPLNSPLHF
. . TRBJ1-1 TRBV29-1 TGCAGCGTTGTCCGACAGATGAACACTGAAGCTTTCTTT CSVVRQMNTEAFF
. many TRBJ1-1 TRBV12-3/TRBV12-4 TGTGCCAGCAGTACGATCAGGGCTAACACTGAAGCTTTCTTT CASSTIRANTEAFF